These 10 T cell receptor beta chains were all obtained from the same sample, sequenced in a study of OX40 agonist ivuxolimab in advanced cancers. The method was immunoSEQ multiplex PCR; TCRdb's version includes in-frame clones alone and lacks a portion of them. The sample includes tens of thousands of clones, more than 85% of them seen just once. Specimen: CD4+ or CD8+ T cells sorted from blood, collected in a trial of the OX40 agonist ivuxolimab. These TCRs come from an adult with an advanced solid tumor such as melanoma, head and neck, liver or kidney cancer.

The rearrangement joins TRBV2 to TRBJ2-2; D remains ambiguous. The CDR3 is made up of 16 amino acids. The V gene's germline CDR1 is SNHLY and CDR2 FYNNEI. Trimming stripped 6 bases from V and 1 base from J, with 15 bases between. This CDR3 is CASSFAARKNTGELFF. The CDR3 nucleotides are TGTGCCAGCAGCTTTGCGGCCCGAAAGAACACCGGGGAGCTGTTTTTT.

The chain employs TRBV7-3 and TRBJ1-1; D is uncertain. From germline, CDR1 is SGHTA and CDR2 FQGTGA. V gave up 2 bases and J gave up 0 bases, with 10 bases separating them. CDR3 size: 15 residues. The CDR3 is CASSLGQIMNTEAFF. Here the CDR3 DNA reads TGTGCCAGCAGCTTAGGCCAGATAATGAACACTGAAGCTTTCTTT. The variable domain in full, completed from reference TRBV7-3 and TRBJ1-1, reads GAGVSQTPSNKVTEKGKYVELRCDPISGHTALYWYRQSLGQGPEFLIYFQGTGAADDSGLPNDRFFAVRPEGSVSTLKIQRTERGDSAVYLCASSLGQIMNTEAFFGQGTRLTVV.

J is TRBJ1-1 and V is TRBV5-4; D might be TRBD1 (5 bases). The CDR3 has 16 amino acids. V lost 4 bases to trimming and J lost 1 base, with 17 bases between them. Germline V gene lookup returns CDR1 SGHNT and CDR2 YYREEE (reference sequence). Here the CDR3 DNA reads TGTGCCAGCAGCGCCTACAGGTTCGGGGGGAACACTGAAGCTTTCTTT. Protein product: CASSAYRFGGNTEAFF.

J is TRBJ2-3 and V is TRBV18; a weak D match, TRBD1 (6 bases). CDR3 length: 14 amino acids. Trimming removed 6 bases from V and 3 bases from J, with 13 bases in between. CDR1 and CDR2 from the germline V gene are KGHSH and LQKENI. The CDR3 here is CASSYGTTTDTQYF. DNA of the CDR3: TGTGCCAGCTCGTACGGGACAACGACAGATACGCAGTATTTT.

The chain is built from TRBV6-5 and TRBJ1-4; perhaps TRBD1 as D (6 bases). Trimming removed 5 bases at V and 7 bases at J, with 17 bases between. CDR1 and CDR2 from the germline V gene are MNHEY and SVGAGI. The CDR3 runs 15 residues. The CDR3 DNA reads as TGTGCCAGCAGTCCCCGGGGGGGCGCGAGTGAAAAACTGTTTTTT. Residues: CASSPRGGASEKLFF.

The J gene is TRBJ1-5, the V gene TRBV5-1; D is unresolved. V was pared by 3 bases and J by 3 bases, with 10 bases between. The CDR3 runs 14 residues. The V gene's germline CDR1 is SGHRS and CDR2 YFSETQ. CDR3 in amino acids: CASSSGVNNQPQHF. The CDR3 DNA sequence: TGCGCCAGCAGCTCGGGAGTTAACAATCAGCCCCAGCATTTT. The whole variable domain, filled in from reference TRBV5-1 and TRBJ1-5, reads KAGVTQTPRYLIKTRGQQVTLSCSPISGHRSVSWYQQTPGQGLQFLFEYFSETQRNKGNFPGRFSGRQFSNSRSEMNVSTLELGDSALYLCASSSGVNNQPQHFGDGTRLSIL.

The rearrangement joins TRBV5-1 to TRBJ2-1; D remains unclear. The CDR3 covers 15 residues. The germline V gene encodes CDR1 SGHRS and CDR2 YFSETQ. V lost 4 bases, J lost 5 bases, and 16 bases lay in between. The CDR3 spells CASSTGVLAHNEQFF. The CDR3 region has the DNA TGCGCCAGCAGCACCGGAGTCTTAGCCCACAATGAGCAGTTCTTC.

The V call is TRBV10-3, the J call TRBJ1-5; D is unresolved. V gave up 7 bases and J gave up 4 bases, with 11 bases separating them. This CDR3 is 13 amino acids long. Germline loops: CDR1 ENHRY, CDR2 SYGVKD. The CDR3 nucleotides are TGTGCCATCATGGCTTCGGAAAATCAGCCCCAGCATTTT. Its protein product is CAIMASENQPQHF.

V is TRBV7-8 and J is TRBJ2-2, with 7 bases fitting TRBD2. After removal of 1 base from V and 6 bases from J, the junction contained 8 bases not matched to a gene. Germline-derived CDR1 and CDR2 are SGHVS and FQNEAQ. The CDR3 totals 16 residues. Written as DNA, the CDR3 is TGTGCCAGCAGCTTAGGAGGTTGGGGGGGAGCCGGGGAGCTGTTTTTT. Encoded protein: CASSLGGWGGAGELFF.

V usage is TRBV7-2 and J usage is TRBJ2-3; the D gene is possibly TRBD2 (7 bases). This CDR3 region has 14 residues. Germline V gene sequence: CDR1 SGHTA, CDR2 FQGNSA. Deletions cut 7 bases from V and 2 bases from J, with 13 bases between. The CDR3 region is CASTLAGATDTQYF. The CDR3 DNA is TGTGCCAGCACACTCGCGGGGGCCACAGATACGCAGTATTTT.